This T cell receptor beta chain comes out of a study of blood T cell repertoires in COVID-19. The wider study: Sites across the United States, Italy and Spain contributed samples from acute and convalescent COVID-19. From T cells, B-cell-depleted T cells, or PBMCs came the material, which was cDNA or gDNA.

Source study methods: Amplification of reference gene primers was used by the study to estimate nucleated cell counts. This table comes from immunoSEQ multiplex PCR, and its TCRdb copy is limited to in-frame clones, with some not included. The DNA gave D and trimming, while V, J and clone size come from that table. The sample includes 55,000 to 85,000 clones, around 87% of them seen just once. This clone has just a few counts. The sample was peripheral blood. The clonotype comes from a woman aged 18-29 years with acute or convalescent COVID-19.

The DNA of the CDR3 is TGTGCCAGCAGTTTATCACGGGAGCAGTTCTTC. Translated, it gives CASSLSREQFF. The gene calls are TRBV28 and TRBJ2-1; D remains unclear. The CDR3 sequence is 11 residues long. The germline V gene encodes CDR1 MDHEN and CDR2 SYDVKM. Trimming removed 1 base from V and 10 bases from J, with 5 bases in between.